This paragraph reports one T cell receptor beta chain. Its specificity is unknown. PCR was performed using 60 Vbeta and 13 Jbeta primers. Profiling relied on immunoSEQ multiplex PCR, and the TCRdb table lists in-frame clones only, not all of them. The repertoire holds more than 200,000 clones, 82% seen once, with about 6.1% in the top ten. This specimen comes from a study of cytomegalovirus exposure and HLA in healthy donors. General study findings and limits: In terms of immune exposure information, only CMV serostatus was available.

Trimming took off 3 bases at V and 1 base at J, with 13 bases between the two ends. Per the germline V gene, CDR1 is KGHSH and CDR2 is LQKENI. The CDR3 is 15 residues long. The J gene is TRBJ2-7, the V gene TRBV18; weak D call: TRBD2 (5 bases). Sequencing was done on a sample of PBMCs. The TCR originated in a man in his forties in good health and CMV-seropositive. The CDR3: CASSPVGIVSYEQYF. The CDR3 region has the DNA TGTGCCAGCTCACCTGTCGGGATAGTTTCCTACGAGCAGTACTTC.